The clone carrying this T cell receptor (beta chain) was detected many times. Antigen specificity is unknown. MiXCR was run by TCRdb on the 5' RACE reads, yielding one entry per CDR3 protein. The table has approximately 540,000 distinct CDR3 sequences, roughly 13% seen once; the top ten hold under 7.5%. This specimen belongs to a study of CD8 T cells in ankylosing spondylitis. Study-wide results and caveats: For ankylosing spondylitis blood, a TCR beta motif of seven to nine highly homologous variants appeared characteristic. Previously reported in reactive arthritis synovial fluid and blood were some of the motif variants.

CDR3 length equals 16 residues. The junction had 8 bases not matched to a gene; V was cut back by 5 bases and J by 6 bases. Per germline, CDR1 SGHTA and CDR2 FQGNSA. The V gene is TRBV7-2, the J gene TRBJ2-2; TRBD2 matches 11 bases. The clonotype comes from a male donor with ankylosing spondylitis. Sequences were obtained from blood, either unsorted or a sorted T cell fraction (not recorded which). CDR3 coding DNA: TGTGCCAGCAGCCGGACTAGCGGGTCTGTCGCCGGGGAGCTGTTTTTT. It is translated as CASSRTSGSVAGELFF.